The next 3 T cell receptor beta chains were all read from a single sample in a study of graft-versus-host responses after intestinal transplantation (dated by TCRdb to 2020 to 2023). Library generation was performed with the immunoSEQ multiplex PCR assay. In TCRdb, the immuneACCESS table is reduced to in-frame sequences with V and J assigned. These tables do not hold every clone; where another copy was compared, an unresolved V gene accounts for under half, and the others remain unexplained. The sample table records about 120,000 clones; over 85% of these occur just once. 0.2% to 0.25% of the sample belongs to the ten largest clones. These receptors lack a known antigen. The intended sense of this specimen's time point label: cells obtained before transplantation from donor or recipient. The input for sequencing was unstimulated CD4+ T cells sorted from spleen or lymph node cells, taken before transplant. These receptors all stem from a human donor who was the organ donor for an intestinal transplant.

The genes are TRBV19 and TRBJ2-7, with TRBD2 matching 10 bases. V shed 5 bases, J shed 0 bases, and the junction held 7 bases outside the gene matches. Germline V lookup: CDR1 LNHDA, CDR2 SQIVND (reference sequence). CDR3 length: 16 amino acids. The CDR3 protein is CASSLSGTSASYEQYF. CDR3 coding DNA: TGTGCCAGTAGTTTATCCGGGACTAGCGCCTCCTACGAGCAGTACTTC.

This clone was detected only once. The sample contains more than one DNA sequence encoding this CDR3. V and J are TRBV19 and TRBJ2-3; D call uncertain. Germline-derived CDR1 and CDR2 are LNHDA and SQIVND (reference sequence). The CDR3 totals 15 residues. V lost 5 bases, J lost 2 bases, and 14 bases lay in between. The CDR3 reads CASSGSLGYTDTQYF. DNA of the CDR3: TGTGCCAGTAGTGGTTCGCTGGGGTACACAGATACGCAGTATTTT.

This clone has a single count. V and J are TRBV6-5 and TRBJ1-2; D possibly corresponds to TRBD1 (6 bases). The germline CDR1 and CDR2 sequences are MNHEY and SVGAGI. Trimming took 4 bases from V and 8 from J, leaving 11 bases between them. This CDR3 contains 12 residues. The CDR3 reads CASSSRGLGYTF. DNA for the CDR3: TGTGCCAGCAGTTCGAGGGGGTTGGGCTACACCTTC.